The 30 T cell receptor beta chains listed next were all sequenced from one sample in a study of T cell clusters in autoimmune cytopenias. TRB rearrangements were amplified by touch-down multiplex PCR with mixed TRB-A/B primers. TCRdb re-called the multiplex PCR reads and gives one entry per CDR3 protein, without DNA. This sample's table reports over 2,500 distinct CDR3 sequences. TRB was amplified from around 250 ng of peripheral blood genomic DNA per sample. The specimen sequenced was peripheral blood. The receptors here all came from a human donor with an autoimmune cytopenia or autoimmune hepatitis (not recorded which).

This clonotype ranks as medium-sized (0.01 to 0.1%) in terms of frequency. The chain recombines TRBV19 with TRBJ1-2; absent DNA, TCRdb's TRBD1 call cannot be checked. Germline V CDR1 and CDR2: LNHDA, SQIVND (reference sequence). This CDR3 has 12 residues. CDR3 region: CASSFYRDGYTF.

The rearrangement uses TRBV4-2 and TRBJ2-1; TCRdb's D call, TRBD2, is unchecked because there is no DNA. This CDR3 has 17 residues. Germline-derived CDR1 and CDR2 are LGHNA and YNFKEQ. This chain's CDR3 is CASSQDLLAGGPYEQFF.

This clonotype is classed as medium-sized (0.01 to 0.1%) by frequency. V usage is TRBV6-5 and J usage is TRBJ1-5. Looked up from germline, CDR1 is MNHEY and CDR2 is SVGAGI. This CDR3 spans 16 amino acids. The CDR3 loop reads CASSYGVDYSNQPQHF.

According to its frequency, this clonotype is medium-sized (0.01 to 0.1%). The chain couples TRBV6-5 to TRBJ2-7. The V gene's germline CDR1 is MNHEY and CDR2 SVGAGI. The CDR3 spans 12 residues. This CDR3 reads CASQGSSYEQYF.

This clonotype counts as medium-sized (0.01 to 0.1%) by frequency. The genes are TRBV12-3 or TRBV12-4 and TRBJ2-3. CDR3 length equals 11 residues. The CDR3 here is CASSLEGTQYF.

This clonotype ranks as medium-sized in terms of frequency. The chain is built from TRBV2 and TRBJ2-1; as DNA is missing, the TRBD2 call by TCRdb cannot be tested. Germline-derived CDR1 and CDR2 are SNHLY and FYNNEI. The CDR3 loop spans 15 amino acids. The CDR3 is CASSRDGGGYNEQFF.

The chain is built from TRBV5-6 and TRBJ1-2; TCRdb indicates TRBD1, and absent DNA this call remains unverified. The CDR3 is made up of 15 amino acids. The V gene's germline CDR1 is SGHDT and CDR2 YYEEEE. The CDR3 loop reads CASSLAQGAGYGYTF.

This clonotype is called medium-sized based on its frequency. This chain joins TRBV5-4 and TRBJ1-2; with no DNA, the TCRdb D assignment of TRBD1 cannot be verified. This CDR3 region has 13 residues. From germline, CDR1 is SGHNT and CDR2 YYREEE (reference sequence). CDR3: CASRPRDALGYTF.

The chain couples TRBV5-5 to TRBJ1-3; checking the TCRdb D call of TRBD1 is not possible without DNA. Per germline, CDR1 SGHKS and CDR2 YYEKEE (reference sequence). This CDR3 contains 17 residues. CDR3 in amino acids: CASSATGQGRPGNTIYF.

The rearrangement joins TRBV28 to TRBJ2-3. The CDR3 length is 11 residues. Per germline, CDR1 MDHEN and CDR2 SYDVKM. The CDR3 sequence: CASSLIDTQYF.

By frequency, this clonotype is medium-sized. The chain couples TRBV5-5 to TRBJ1-6; the TCRdb call, TRBD1, lacks DNA for checking. The CDR3 length is 13 residues. Germline V gives CDR1 SGHKS, CDR2 YYEKEE (reference sequence). The CDR3 protein is CASNRGEDSPLHF. The full variable domain, completed using reference TRBV5-5 and TRBJ1-6, is DAGVTQSPTHLIKTRGQQVTLRCSPISGHKSVSWYQQVLGQGPQFIFQYYEKEERGRGNFPDRFSARQFPNYSSELNVNALLLGDSALYLCASNRGEDSPLHFGNGTRLTVT.

Considering frequency, this clonotype is medium-sized. V is TRBV6-2 or TRBV6-3 and J is TRBJ1-5. This CDR3 has 13 amino acids. Germline V gene data show CDR1 as MNHEY and CDR2 as SVGEGT. CDR3 sequence: CASSYGWNQPQHF.

By frequency, this clonotype is medium-sized (0.01 to 0.1%). The chain couples TRBV5-5 to TRBJ1-2; absent DNA, TCRdb's TRBD1 call cannot be checked. The CDR3 is 13 amino acids. Per germline, CDR1 SGHKS and CDR2 YYEKEE (reference sequence). CDR3 loop: CASTSRGLGGYTF.

This clonotype counts as medium-sized by frequency. This chain connects TRBV6-5 to TRBJ2-1; TCRdb indicates TRBD2, and absent DNA this call remains unverified. Germline CDR1 MNHEY, CDR2 SVGAGI. The CDR3 runs to 16 residues. The CDR3 is CASRPSSGGTYNEQFF.

The V and J genes are TRBV5-6 and TRBJ2-3. Germline V gene lookup returns CDR1 SGHDT and CDR2 YYEEEE. The CDR3 contains 12 residues. This CDR3 reads CASSSSVDTQYF.

This clonotype counts as medium-sized by frequency. The chain links TRBV20-1 to TRBJ1-4; TCRdb calls TRBD1, which cannot be checked without DNA. Germline V gene data show CDR1 as DFQATT and CDR2 as SNEGSKA (reference sequence). CDR3 length: 15 residues. This CDR3 is CSARTPGTGTEKLFF.

According to its frequency, this clonotype is medium-sized (0.01 to 0.1%). V usage is TRBV6-6 and J usage is TRBJ1-2. In germline, CDR1 is MNHNY, CDR2 SVGAGI (reference sequence). The CDR3 has 18 amino acids. CDR3 protein: CASSYSVRPREGNYGYTF.

This clonotype is classed as medium-sized by frequency. J is TRBJ2-3 and V is TRBV6-1; the TCRdb D gene call, TRBD1, has no DNA to confirm it. This CDR3 spans 15 amino acids. Germline V gene sequence: CDR1 MNHNS, CDR2 SASEGT. This chain's CDR3 is CASSEEEGATDTQYF.

This clonotype is called medium-sized based on its frequency. The genes are TRBV6-2 or TRBV6-3 and TRBJ1-1. This CDR3 is built from 11 residues. Germline CDR1 MNHEY, CDR2 SVGEGT. The CDR3 loop is CASSYGPEAFF.

This clonotype shows up as medium-sized by frequency. V and J are TRBV6-1 and TRBJ1-5; there is no DNA to check the TCRdb D call of TRBD1. The germline CDR1 and CDR2 sequences are MNHNS and SASEGT. The CDR3 loop spans 15 amino acids. CDR3 in amino acids: CASSEGGTGGQPQHF.

This clonotype is medium-sized by frequency. J is TRBJ2-5 and V is TRBV10-3; TCRdb picks TRBD1, but there is no DNA to check that call. Germline-derived CDR1 and CDR2 are ENHRY and SYGVKD. This CDR3 comprises 15 residues. The CDR3 loop reads CAISEQGGPQETQYF.

This clonotype shows up as medium-sized by frequency. This chain uses TRBV19 with TRBJ2-2. Germline loops: CDR1 LNHDA, CDR2 SQIVND (reference sequence). The CDR3 has 11 residues. Here the CDR3 reads CASGAFWELFF. Variable domain in full (rest from reference TRBV19 and TRBJ2-2): DGGITQSPKYLFRKEGQNVTLSCEQNLNHDAMYWYRQDPGQGLRLIYYSQIVNDFQKGDIAEGYSVSREKKESFPLTVTSAQKNPTAFYLCASGAFWELFFGEGSRLTVL.

This chain joins TRBV28 and TRBJ1-6. The CDR3 is made up of 14 amino acids. Germline CDR1 reads MDHEN; CDR2 reads SYDVKM. This chain's CDR3 is CASRGVQGFSPLHF. The whole variable domain, filled in from reference TRBV28 and TRBJ1-6, reads DVKVTQSSRYLVKRTGEKVFLECVQDMDHENMFWYRQDPGLGLRLIYFSYDVKMKEKGDIPEGYSVSREKKERFSLILESASTNQTSMYLCASRGVQGFSPLHFGNGTRLTVT.

This clonotype is identified as medium-sized (0.01 to 0.1%) from frequency. V gene TRBV6-1 combines with J gene TRBJ2-5; the D gene TCRdb calls, TRBD1, cannot be checked with no DNA. The germline gives CDR1 MNHNS, CDR2 SASEGT. The CDR3 totals 13 residues. The CDR3 sequence is CATLTGARETQYF.

V usage is TRBV7-7 and J usage is TRBJ2-1. This CDR3 comprises 13 residues. The germline V gene has CDR1 SSHAT and CDR2 FNYEAQ (reference sequence). The CDR3 here is CASSLLRSDEQFF. Supplemented by reference TRBV7-7 and TRBJ2-1, the full variable domain reads GAGVSQSPRYKVTKRGQDVTLRCDPISSHATLYWYQQALGQGPEFLTYFNYEAQPDKSGLPSDRFSAERPEGSISTLTIQRTEQRDSAMYRCASSLLRSDEQFFGPGTRLTVL.

The chain links TRBV7-2 to TRBJ2-1. The CDR3 is 13 residues long. Germline-derived CDR1 and CDR2 are SGHTA and FQGNSA. The CDR3 spells CASSLYSYNEQFF.

According to its frequency, this clonotype is medium-sized. The J gene is TRBJ1-2, the V gene TRBV12-3 or TRBV12-4. The CDR3 is 13 amino acids. CDR3 sequence: CASSGRRHYGYTF.

This clonotype is labeled medium-sized based on frequency. The rearrangement uses TRBV11-1 and TRBJ2-1; checking the TCRdb D call of TRBD1 is not possible without DNA. This CDR3 comprises 16 residues. Germline V gene data show CDR1 as SGHAT and CDR2 as FQDESV (reference sequence). The CDR3 reads CASSFGKRGAYNEQFF.

The V and J genes are TRBV7-2 and TRBJ1-5; the D call of TRBD1 rests on TCRdb alone, since no DNA is present to check it. The germline V gene encodes CDR1 SGHTA and CDR2 FQGNSA. The CDR3 runs to 15 residues. CDR3 protein: CASSPGQGANQPQHF.

By frequency, this clonotype is medium-sized (0.01 to 0.1%). This chain joins TRBV30 and TRBJ1-2; checking the TCRdb D call of TRBD1 is not possible without DNA. Germline lookup yields CDR1 GTSNPN and CDR2 SVGIG (reference sequence). This CDR3 has 12 residues. CDR3 sequence: CAWSMGVYGYTF. The full variable domain, with the rest looked up from reference TRBV30 and TRBJ1-2, is SQTIHQWPATLVQPVGSPLSLECTVEGTSNPNLYWYRQAAGRGLQLLFYSVGIGQISSEVPQNLSASRPQDRQFILSSKKLLLSDSGFYLCAWSMGVYGYTFGSGTRLTVV.